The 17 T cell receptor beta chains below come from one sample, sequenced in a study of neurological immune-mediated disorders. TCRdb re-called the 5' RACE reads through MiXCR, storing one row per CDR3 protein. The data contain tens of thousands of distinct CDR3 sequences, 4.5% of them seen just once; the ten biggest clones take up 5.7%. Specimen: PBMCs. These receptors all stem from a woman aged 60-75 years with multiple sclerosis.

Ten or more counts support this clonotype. CDR3 nucleotides: TGTGCCAGCAGTTTAGGACAGGTGGATACGCAGTATTTT. As protein: CASSLGQVDTQYF. The chain joins TRBV12-3 or TRBV12-4 to TRBJ2-3; the D gene is possibly TRBD1 (6 bases). V was cut by 1 base and J by 6 bases, with 8 bases left in between. This CDR3 comprises 13 residues.

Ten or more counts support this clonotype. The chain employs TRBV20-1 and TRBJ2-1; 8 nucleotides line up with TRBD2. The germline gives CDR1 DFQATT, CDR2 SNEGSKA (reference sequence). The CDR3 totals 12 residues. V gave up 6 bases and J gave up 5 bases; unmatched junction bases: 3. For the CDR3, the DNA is TGCAGTGCCCGACTAGCGAACAATGAGCAGTTCTTC. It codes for CSARLANNEQFF.

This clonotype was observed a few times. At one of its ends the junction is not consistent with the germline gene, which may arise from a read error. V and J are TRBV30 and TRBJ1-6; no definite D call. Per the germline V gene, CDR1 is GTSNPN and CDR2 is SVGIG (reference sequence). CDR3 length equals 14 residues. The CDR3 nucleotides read TGTGCCTGGAGTGTAAGACCAGAACCTTCACCCCTCAACTTT. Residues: CAWSVRPEPSPLNF.

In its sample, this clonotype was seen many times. The CDR3 coding sequence is TGTGCCAGCAGCTCTGGACAGTGGGGCAATCAGCCCCAGCATTTT. It specifies CASSSGQWGNQPQHF. The chain is built from TRBV7-2 and TRBJ1-5; maybe TRBD1 (6 bases). This CDR3 has 15 residues. Trimming pared 4 bases from V and 2 bases from J, leaving 12 bases between. Looked up from germline, CDR1 is SGHTA and CDR2 is FQGNSA.

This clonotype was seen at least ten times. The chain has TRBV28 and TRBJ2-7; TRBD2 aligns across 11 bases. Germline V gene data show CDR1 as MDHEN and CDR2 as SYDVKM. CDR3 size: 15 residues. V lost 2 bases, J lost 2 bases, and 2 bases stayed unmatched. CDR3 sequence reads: CASSLVAGGPYEQYV. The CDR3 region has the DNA TGTGCCAGCAGTTTAGTAGCGGGAGGGCCCTACGAGCAGTACGTC.

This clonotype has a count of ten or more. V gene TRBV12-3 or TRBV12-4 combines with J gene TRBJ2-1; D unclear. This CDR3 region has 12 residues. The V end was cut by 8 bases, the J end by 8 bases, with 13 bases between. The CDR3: CASATAGDEQFF. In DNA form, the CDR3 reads TGTGCCAGCGCCACCGCCGGCGATGAGCAGTTCTTC.

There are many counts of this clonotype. The CDR3 coding sequence is TGTGCCAGCAGTTCCCCTCAACTAGCGGCGGAGTTCTTC. It codes for CASSSPQLAAEFF. The genes are TRBV12-3 or TRBV12-4 and TRBJ2-1, with 8 bases identical to TRBD2. This CDR3 contains 13 residues. The V segment lost 4 bases and the J segment 14 bases; nucleotides outside the gene matches: 10.

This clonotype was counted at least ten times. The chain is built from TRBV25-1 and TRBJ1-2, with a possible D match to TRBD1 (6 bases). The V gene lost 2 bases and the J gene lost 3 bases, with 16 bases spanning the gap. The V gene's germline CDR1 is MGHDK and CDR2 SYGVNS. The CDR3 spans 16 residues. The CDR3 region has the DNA TGTGCCAGCAGTGAACCAGGGGTGCCAGGGGACTATGGCTACACCTTC. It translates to CASSEPGVPGDYGYTF.

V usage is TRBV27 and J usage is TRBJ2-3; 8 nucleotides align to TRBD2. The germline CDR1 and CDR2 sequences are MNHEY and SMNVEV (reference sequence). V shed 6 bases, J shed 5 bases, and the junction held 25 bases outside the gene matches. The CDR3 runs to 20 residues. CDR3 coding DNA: TGTGCCAGCAGCATTACCTTACCGCTGACTAGCGACCTAAAGAGAGATACGCAGTATTTT. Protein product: CASSITLPLTSDLKRDTQYF.

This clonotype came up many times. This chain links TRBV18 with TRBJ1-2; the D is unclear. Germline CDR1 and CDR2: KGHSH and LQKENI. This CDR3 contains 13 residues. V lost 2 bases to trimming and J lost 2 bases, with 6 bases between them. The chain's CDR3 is CASSPEQNYGYTF. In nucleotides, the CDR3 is TGTGCCAGCTCACCAGAACAGAACTATGGCTACACCTTC.

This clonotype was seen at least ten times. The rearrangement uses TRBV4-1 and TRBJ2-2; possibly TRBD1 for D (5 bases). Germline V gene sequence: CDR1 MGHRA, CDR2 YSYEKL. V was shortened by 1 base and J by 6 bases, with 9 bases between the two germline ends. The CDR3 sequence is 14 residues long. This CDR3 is CASSQGEGAGELFF. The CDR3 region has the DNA TGCGCCAGCAGCCAAGGAGAAGGGGCCGGGGAGCTGTTTTTT.

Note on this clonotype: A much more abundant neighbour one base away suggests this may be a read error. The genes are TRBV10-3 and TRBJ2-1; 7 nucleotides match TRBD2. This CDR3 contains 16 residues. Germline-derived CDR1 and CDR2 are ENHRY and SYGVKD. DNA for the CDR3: TGTGCCATCAGTGAGTGGGTGGGAGGGCCTTACAATGAGCAGTCCTTC. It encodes CAISEWVGGPYNEQSF.

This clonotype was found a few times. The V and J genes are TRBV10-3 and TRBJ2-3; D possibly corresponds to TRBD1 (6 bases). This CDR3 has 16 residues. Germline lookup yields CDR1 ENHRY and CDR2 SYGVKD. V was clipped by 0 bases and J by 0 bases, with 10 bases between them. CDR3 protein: CAISESGRGSTDTQYF. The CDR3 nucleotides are TGTGCCATCAGTGAGTCCGGCAGGGGTAGCACAGATACGCAGTATTTT.

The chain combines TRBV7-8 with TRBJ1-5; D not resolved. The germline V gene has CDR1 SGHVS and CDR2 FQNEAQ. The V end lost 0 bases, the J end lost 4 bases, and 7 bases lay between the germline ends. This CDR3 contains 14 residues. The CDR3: CASSLAQSNQPQHF. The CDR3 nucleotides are TGTGCCAGCAGCTTAGCCCAGAGTAATCAGCCCCAGCATTTT.

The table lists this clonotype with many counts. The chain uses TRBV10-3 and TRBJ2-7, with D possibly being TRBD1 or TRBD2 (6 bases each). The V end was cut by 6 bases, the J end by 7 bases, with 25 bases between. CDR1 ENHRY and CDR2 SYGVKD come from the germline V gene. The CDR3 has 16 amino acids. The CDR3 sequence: CAIRESRGLGTREQYF. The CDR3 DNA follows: TGTGCCATCAGGGAAAGCAGGGGACTCGGTACGAGGGAGCAGTACTTC.

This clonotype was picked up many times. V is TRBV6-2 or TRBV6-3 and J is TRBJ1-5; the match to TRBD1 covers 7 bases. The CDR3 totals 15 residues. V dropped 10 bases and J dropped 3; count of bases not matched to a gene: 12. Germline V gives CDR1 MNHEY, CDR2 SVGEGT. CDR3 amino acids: CATTEGDRVNQPQHF. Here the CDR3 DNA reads TGTGCCACCACCGAGGGTGACAGGGTCAATCAGCCCCAGCATTTT.

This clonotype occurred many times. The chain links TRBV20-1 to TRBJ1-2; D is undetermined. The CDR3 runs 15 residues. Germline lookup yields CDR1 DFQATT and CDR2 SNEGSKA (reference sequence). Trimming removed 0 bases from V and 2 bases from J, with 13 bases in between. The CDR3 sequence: CSARDQSGLNYGYTF. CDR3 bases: TGCAGTGCTAGAGATCAATCAGGCCTAAACTATGGCTACACCTTC.